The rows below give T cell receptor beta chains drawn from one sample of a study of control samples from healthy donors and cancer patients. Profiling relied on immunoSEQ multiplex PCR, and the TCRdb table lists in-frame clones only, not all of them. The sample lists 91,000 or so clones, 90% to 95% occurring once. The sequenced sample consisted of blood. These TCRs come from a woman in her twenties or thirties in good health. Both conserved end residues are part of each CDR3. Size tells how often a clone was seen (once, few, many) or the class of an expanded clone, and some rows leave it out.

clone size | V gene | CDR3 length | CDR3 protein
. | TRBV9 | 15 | CASSPDTRGMYIQYF
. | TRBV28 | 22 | CASSLAGATGRGPSSSGNTIYF
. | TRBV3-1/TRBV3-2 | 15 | CASSQIQSNLHEQYF
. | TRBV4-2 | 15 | CASSQQGVGTDTQYF
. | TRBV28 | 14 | CASSRQSYNSPLHF
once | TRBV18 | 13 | CASSRVEGDTQYF
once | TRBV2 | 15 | CASRTERGIYNEQFF
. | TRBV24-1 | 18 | CATSDPPGQGAGNSPLHF
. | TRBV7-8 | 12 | CASSLAGQPQHF
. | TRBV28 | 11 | CASSSGQPQHF